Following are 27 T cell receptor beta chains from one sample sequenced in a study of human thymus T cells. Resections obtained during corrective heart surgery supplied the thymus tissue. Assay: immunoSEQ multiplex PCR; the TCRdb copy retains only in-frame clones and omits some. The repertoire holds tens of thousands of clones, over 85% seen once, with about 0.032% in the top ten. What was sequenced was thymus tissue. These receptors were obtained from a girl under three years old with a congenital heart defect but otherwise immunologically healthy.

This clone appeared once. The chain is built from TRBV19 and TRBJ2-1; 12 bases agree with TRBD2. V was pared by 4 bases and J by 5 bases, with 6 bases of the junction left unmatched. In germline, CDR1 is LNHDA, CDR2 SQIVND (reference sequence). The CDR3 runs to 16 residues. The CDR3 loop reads CASSRPSGRADNEQFF. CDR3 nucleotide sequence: TGTGCCAGTAGTAGACCTAGCGGGAGGGCTGACAATGAGCAGTTCTTC.

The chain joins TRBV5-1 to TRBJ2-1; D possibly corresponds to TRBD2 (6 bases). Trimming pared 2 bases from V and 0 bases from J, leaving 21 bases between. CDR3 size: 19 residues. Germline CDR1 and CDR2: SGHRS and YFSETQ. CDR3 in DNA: TGCGCCAGCAGCTTCCCCGCGGTAGTAGCGGAAAGCTCCTACAATGAGCAGTTCTTC. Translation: CASSFPAVVAESSYNEQFF.

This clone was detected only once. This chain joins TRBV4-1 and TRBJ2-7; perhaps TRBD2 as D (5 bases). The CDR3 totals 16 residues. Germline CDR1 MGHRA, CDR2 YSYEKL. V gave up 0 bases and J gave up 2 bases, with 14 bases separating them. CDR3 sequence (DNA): TGCGCCAGCAGCCAAGAAGGCCGGAGCGGCCCCTACGAGCAGTACTTC. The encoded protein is CASSQEGRSGPYEQYF.

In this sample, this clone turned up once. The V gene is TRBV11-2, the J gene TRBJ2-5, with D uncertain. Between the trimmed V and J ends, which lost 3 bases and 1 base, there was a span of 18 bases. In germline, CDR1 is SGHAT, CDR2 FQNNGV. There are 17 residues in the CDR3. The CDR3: CASSFSGQGIGQETQYF. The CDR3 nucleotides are TGTGCCAGCAGCTTCTCGGGTCAAGGGATCGGCCAAGAGACCCAGTACTTC. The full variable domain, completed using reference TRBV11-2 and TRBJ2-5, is EAGVAQSPRYKIIEKRQSVAFWCNPISGHATLYWYQQILGQGPKLLIQFQNNGVVDDSQLPKDRFSAERLKGVDSTLKIQPAKLEDSAVYLCASSFSGQGIGQETQYFGPGTRLLVL.

CDR3: CASSQVSQAATNEKLFF. The CDR3 DNA reads TGCGCCAGCAGCCAAGTAAGTCAGGCCGCAACTAATGAAAAACTGTTTTTT. The V and J genes are TRBV4-3 and TRBJ1-4; D gene uncertain. Germline CDR1 and CDR2: LGHNA and YSLEER. The CDR3 runs to 17 residues. V was trimmed by 1 base and J by 0 bases, leaving 12 bases between them.

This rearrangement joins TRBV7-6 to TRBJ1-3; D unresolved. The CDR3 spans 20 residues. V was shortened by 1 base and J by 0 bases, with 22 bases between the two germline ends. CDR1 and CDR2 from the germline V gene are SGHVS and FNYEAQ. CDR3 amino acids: CASSLEPPLTQRSSGNTIYF. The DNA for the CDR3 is TGTGCCAGCAGCTTAGAGCCCCCTCTTACACAGAGAAGCTCTGGAAACACCATATATTTT.

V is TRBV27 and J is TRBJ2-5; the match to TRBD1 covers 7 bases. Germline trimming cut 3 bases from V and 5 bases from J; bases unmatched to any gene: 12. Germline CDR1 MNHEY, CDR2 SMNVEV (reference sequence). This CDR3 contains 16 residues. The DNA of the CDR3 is TGTGCCAGCAGTTTTCTTAATCACAGGGGTTGGGAGACCCAGTACTTC. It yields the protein CASSFLNHRGWETQYF.

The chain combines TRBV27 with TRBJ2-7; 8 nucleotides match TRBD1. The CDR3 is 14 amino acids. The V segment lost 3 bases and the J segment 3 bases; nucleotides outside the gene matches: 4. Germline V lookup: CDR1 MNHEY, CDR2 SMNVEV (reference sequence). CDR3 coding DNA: TGTGCCAGCAGTTTTCGAGACAGGGGCTACGAGCAGTACTTC. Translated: CASSFRDRGYEQYF.

CDR3 amino acids: CASSIGNLGGTEAFF. CDR3 in DNA: TGTGCCAGTAGTATCGGAAATCTCGGGGGCACTGAAGCTTTCTTT. This chain joins TRBV19 and TRBJ1-1; D might be TRBD1 (5 bases). Germline CDR1 is LNHDA and CDR2 is SQIVND (reference sequence). The CDR3 loop spans 15 amino acids. Trimming took 3 bases from V and 4 from J, leaving 15 bases between them.

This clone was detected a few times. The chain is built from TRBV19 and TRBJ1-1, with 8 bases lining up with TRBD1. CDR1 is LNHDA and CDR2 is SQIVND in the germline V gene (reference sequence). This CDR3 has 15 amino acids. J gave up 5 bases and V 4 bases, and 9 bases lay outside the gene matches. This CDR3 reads CASSTPQGAETEAFF. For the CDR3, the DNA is TGTGCCAGTAGTACCCCTCAGGGGGCGGAAACTGAAGCTTTCTTT.

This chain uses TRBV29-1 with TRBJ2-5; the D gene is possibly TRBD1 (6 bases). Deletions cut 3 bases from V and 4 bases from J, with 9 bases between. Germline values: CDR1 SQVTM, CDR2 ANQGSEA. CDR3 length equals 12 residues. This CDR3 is CSVEGRGETQYF. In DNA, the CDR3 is TGCAGCGTTGAGGGCAGGGGAGAGACCCAGTACTTC.

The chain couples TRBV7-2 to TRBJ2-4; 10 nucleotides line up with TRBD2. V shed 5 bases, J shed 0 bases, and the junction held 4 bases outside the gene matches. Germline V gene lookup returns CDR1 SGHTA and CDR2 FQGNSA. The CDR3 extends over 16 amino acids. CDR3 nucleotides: TGTGCCAGCAGCCCTCGACTAGCGGGAGCCAAAAACATTCAGTACTTC. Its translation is CASSPRLAGAKNIQYF.

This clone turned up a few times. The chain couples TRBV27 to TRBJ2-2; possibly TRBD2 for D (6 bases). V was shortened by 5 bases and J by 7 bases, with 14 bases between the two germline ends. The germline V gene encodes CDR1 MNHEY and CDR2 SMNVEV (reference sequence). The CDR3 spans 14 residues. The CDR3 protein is CASSNASEDGELFF. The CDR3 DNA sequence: TGTGCCAGCAGTAATGCTAGCGAGGACGGGGAGCTGTTTTTT.

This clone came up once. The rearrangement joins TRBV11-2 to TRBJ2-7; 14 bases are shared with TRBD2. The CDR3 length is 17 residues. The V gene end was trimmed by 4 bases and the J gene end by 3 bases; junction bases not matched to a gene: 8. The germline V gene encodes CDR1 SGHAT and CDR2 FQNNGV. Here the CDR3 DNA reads TGTGCCAGCAGCTCGGGACTAGCGGGAGCCACTTACTACGAGCAGTACTTC. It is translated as CASSSGLAGATYYEQYF.

The CDR3 DNA reads as TGTGCCAGCAGCTTAGCGCTAAGCTATAGCGGGAGGGAGAGAATGCGCACAGATACGCAGTATTTT. It yields the protein CASSLALSYSGRERMRTDTQYF. The gene calls are TRBV7-6 and TRBJ2-3; 11 bases match TRBD2. CDR1 is SGHVS and CDR2 is FNYEAQ in the germline V gene. The CDR3 totals 22 residues. The V gene end was trimmed by 0 bases and the J gene end by 1 base; junction bases not matched to a gene: 18.

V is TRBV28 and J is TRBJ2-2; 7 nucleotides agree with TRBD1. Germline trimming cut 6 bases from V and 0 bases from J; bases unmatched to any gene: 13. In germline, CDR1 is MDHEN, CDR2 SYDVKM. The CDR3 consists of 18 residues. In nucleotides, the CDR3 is TGTGCCAGCAGATCCACGACAGGGTGCCGCTCGAACACCGGGGAGCTGTTTTTT. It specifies CASRSTTGCRSNTGELFF.

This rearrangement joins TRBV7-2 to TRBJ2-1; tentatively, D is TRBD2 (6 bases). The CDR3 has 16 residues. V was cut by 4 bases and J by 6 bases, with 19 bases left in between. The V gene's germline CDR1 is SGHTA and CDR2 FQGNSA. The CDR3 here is CASSSRRRVCTNEQFF. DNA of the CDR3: TGTGCCAGCAGCTCTAGACGGAGGGTCTGTACCAATGAGCAGTTCTTC.

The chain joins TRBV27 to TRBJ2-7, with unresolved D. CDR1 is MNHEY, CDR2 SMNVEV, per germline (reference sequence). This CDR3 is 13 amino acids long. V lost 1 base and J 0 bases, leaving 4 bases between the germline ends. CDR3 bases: TGTGCCAGCAGTTTATATTCCTCCTACGAGCAGTACTTC. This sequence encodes CASSLYSSYEQYF.

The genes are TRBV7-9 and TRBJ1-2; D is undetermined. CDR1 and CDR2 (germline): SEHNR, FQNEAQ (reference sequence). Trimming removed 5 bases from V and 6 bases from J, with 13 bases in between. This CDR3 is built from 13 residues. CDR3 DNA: TGTGCCAGCAGCCCCTCCCCCGGCCATGGCTACACCTTC. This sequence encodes CASSPSPGHGYTF.

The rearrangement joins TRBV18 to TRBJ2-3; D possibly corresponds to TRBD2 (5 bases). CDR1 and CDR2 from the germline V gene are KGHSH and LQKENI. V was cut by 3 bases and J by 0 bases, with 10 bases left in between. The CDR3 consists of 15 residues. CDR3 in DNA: TGTGCCAGCTCACCTCTAGCACCTAGCACAGATACGCAGTATTTT. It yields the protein CASSPLAPSTDTQYF.

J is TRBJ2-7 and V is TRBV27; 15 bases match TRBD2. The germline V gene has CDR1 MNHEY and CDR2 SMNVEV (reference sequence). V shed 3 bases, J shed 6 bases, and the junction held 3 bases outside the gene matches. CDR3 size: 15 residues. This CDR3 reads CASSFGLAGGPEQYF. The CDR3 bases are TGTGCCAGCAGTTTCGGACTAGCGGGAGGGCCCGAGCAGTACTTC.

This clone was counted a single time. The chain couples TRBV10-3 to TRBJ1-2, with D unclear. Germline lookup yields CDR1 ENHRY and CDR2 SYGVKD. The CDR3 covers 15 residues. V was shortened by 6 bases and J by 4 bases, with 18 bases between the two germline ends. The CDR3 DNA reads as TGTGCCATCAGCCTTGTCGATCTCTGGGGCTATGGCTACACCTTC. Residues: CAISLVDLWGYGYTF.

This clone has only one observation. CDR3 bases: TGTGCCAGTAGCACCGGTCCGGAGAGGGTCTATGGCTACACCTTC. Its protein product is CASSTGPERVYGYTF. This chain links TRBV19 with TRBJ1-2; D not certain. CDR3 length equals 15 residues. Per the germline V gene, CDR1 is LNHDA and CDR2 is SQIVND (reference sequence). Trimming left V 6 bases short and J 4 bases short, with 18 bases between.

CDR3 nucleotide sequence: TGTGCCAGCAGGTTCAGGGACTACACCTACAATGAGCAGTTCTTC. Its translation: CASRFRDYTYNEQFF. The V gene is TRBV27, the J gene TRBJ2-1; TRBD2 matches at 7 bases. Trimming cost V 6 bases and J 2 bases; bases outside gene matches: 7. Per germline, CDR1 MNHEY and CDR2 SMNVEV (reference sequence). This CDR3 is 15 amino acids long.

The CDR3: CASSTTSETYEQYF. As DNA, the CDR3 is TGTGCCAGCAGCACTACTAGCGAGACTTACGAGCAGTACTTC. The chain joins TRBV5-4 to TRBJ2-7, with TRBD2 matching 7 bases. The junction had 8 bases not matched to a gene; V was cut back by 4 bases and J by 4 bases. Per the germline V gene, CDR1 is SGHNT and CDR2 is YYREEE (reference sequence). CDR3 size: 14 residues.

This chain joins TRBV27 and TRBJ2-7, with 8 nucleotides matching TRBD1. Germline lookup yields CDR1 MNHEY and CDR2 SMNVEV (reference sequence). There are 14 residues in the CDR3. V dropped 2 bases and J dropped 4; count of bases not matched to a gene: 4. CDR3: CASSLQGAGYEQYF. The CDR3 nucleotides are TGTGCCAGCAGTTTACAGGGGGCTGGGTACGAGCAGTACTTC.

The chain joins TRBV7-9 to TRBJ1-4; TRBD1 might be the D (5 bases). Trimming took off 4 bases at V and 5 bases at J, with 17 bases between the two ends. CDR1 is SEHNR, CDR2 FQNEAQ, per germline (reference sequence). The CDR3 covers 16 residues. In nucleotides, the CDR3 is TGTGCCAGCAGCTCTCCTACTGGGGACTTAAATGAAAAACTGTTTTTT. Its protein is CASSSPTGDLNEKLFF.